What follows describes a single TCR beta chain. Its cognate antigen is unknown. This specimen comes from a study of cytotoxic CD8 clonotypes in ibrutinib-treated CLL. At the level of the study: Partial response was seen in about 25 patients and complete response in 2; after median around 5.5 years, about 14 stayed remitted, around 12 progressed.

General study findings and limits: Clonality rose at ibrutinib response, held steady in sustained remission, and fell toward baseline at progression. With treatment, public clonotypes, which were uncommon, either contracted or remained stable. Measured clonality at baseline was greater than in age-matched healthy donors and tracked with circulating CD8+ T-cell counts.

Sequencing used immunoSEQ multiplex PCR; TCRdb keeps in-frame clones, though not all of them. The sample holds some 310,000 clones; roughly 85% are singletons and the top ten take over 6.5%. Trimming cost V 5 bases and J 8 bases, with 19 bases left between them. The CDR3 has 15 residues. Germline loops: CDR1 SEHNR, CDR2 FQNEAQ (reference sequence). The TCR sequence derives from a human donor with chronic lymphocytic leukemia. This chain uses TRBV7-9 with TRBJ2-1, with D maybe TRBD2 (6 bases). The sample in question was PBMCs, obtained before ibrutinib treatment. In nucleotides, the CDR3 is TGTGCCAGCAGCCCCGGACGCGCGAGGGAGGATGAGCAGTTCTTC. It yields the protein CASSPGRAREDEQFF.